This TCR beta chain was observed in a study of T cell responses to AZD1222 COVID-19 vaccine. Findings and caveats of the study: Spike as a whole was targeted by vaccine-associated CD4 TCRs, dominant at 160-218 and 743-854. Baseline serostatus was positive in only a handful of AZD1222 recipients. Reports say nearly half of spike-specific TCRs go after unmutated variant regions.

Remarks on this clone: Its antigen is unidentified.

Assay used: immunoSEQ multiplex PCR; TCRdb lists only in-frame clones, some missing. This table has under 140,000 clones, about 90% appearing once. The CDR3 totals 14 residues. Germline loops: CDR1 LNHDA, CDR2 SQIVND (reference sequence). Trimming cost V 9 bases and J 5 bases, with 18 bases left between them. This specimen was peripheral blood, taken 28 days after the second AZD1222 dose. This sequence originates from an adult who received the AZD1222 COVID-19 vaccine. This chain uses TRBV19 with TRBJ2-3; D perhaps matches TRBD2 (6 bases). The CDR3 is CASHPGGSRDTQYF. The CDR3 region has the DNA TGTGCCAGCCACCCCGGAGGGTCCAGAGATACGCAGTATTTT.